This T cell receptor beta chain originates from a study of OX40 agonist ivuxolimab in advanced cancers. Study summary: Ivuxolimab doses were 0.01, 0.1, 0.3, 1.5, 3 or 10 mg/kg every 2 weeks.

TCRdb's copy holds only in-frame clones and misses some; the assay was immunoSEQ multiplex PCR. In the table there are around 77,000 clones, 75% to 95% of which are singletons. There are 15 residues in the CDR3. The V gene lost 0 bases and the J gene lost 2 bases, with 10 bases spanning the gap. Germline V gene lookup returns CDR1 MNHEY and CDR2 SVGAGI. Sequences were derived from CD4+ or CD8+ T cells sorted from blood, sampled in a trial of the OX40 agonist ivuxolimab. The sequence derives from an adult with an advanced solid tumor such as melanoma, head and neck, liver or kidney cancer. The chain couples TRBV6-5 to TRBJ1-1; maybe TRBD1 (5 bases). The CDR3, as DNA: TGTGCCAGCAGTTACTCCGGTCAGGGCAACACTGAAGCTTTCTTT. This encodes CASSYSGQGNTEAFF.